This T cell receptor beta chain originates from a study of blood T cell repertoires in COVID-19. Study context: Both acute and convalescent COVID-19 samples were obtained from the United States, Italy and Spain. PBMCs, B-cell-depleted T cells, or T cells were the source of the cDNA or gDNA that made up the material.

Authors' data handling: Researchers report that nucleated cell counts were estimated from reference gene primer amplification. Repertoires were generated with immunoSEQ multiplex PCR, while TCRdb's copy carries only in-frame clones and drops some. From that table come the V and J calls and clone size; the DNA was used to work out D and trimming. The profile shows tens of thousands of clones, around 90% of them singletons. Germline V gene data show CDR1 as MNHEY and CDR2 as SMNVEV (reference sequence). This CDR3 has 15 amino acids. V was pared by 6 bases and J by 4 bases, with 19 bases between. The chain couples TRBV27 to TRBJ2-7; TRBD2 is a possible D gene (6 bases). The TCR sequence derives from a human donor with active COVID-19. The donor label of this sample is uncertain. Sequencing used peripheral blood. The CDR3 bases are TGTGCCAGCAGGAGGACGGGAGAAACCCTATACGAGCAGTACTTC. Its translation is CASRRTGETLYEQYF.